This T cell receptor beta chain stems from a study of blood T cells in healthy people across ages. The use of a sample-barcoded 5' primer and a J-beta primer mix characterized a second PCR of roughly 6 to 11 cycles. TCRdb ran MiXCR on the 5' RACE reads and lists one entry per CDR3 protein. The table records 1.5 million to 2 million distinct CDR3 sequences, approximately 50% of them present only once. This CDR3 contains 15 residues. V was clipped by 4 bases and J by 3 bases, with 15 bases between them. CDR1 is SGHRS, CDR2 YFSETQ, per germline. This sequence joins TRBV5-1 and TRBJ2-3; perhaps D is TRBD1 or TRBD2 (7 bases each). The sequence came from a woman in her thirties or forties in good health. Input material: blood. The CDR3 reads CASSLQGGTTDTQYF. In DNA form, the CDR3 reads TGCGCCAGCAGCCTCCAGGGGGGGACTACAGATACGCAGTATTTT.